The 18 T cell receptor beta chains reported below all come from one sample, sequenced in a study of blood T cells in healthy people across ages. A sample-barcoded 5' primer and a J-beta primer mix were used in a second PCR of roughly 7 to 11 cycles. One entry per CDR3 protein, called by TCRdb with MiXCR from the 5' RACE reads. The sample includes over 600,000 distinct CDR3 sequences, 40% to 50% of them seen just once. Sample: blood. These receptors were obtained from a man older than 75 in good health.

This rearrangement joins TRBV7-8 to TRBJ2-1; 9 nucleotides line up with TRBD2. This CDR3 has 19 residues. Germline CDR1 and CDR2: SGHVS and FQNEAQ. Trimming cost V 3 bases and J 1 base; bases outside gene matches: 13. This CDR3 reads CASSFIASGTLLSYNEQFF. Written as DNA, the CDR3 is TGTGCCAGCAGCTTTATCGCTAGCGGGACCCTGCTATCCTACAATGAGCAGTTCTTC. Full variable domain (missing parts from reference TRBV7-8 and TRBJ2-1): GAGVSQSPRYKVAKRGQDVALRCDPISGHVSLFWYQQALGQGPEFLTYFQNEAQLDKSGLPSDRFFAERPEGSVSTLKIQRTQQEDSAVYLCASSFIASGTLLSYNEQFFGPGTRLTVL.

This clonotype was picked up a small number of times. The chain recombines TRBV5-1 with TRBJ1-4, with 7 bases lining up with TRBD1. From germline, CDR1 is SGHRS and CDR2 YFSETQ. The CDR3 is 15 residues long. The J segment lost 4 bases and the V segment lost 4 bases, leaving 7 bases of the junction unmatched. CDR3 in amino acids: CASSLTGSVNEKLFF. CDR3 DNA: TGCGCCAGCAGCCTGACAGGGTCCGTTAATGAAAAACTGTTTTTT.

This clonotype was counted between two and nine times. The V gene is TRBV7-8, the J gene TRBJ2-7, with TRBD2 identical over 7 bases. Germline lookup yields CDR1 SGHVS and CDR2 FQNEAQ. Unmatched junction bases numbered 14, after V lost 2 bases and J lost 7 bases. This CDR3 comprises 16 residues. This CDR3 reads CASSLMAGVDRGEQYF. As DNA, the CDR3 is TGTGCCAGCAGCTTAATGGCGGGAGTCGATCGAGGTGAGCAGTACTTC. The full variable domain, in which reference TRBV7-8 and TRBJ2-7 provide the parts outside the CDR3, is GAGVSQSPRYKVAKRGQDVALRCDPISGHVSLFWYQQALGQGPEFLTYFQNEAQLDKSGLPSDRFFAERPEGSVSTLKIQRTQQEDSAVYLCASSLMAGVDRGEQYFGPGTRLTVT.

The rearrangement joins TRBV20-1 to TRBJ2-6, with D possibly matching TRBD2 (5 bases). The CDR3 is 15 amino acids. CDR1 DFQATT and CDR2 SNEGSKA come from the germline V gene (reference sequence). V lost 6 bases to trimming and J lost 2 bases, with 14 bases between them. The CDR3 region is CSAELRGPGANVLTF. The CDR3, as DNA: TGCAGTGCAGAACTGAGAGGGCCTGGGGCCAACGTCCTGACTTTC.

The J gene is TRBJ2-3, the V gene TRBV30; a weak D match, TRBD1 (6 bases). CDR3 length: 19 amino acids. Deletions cut 3 bases from V and 4 bases from J, with 29 bases between. CDR1 is GTSNPN, CDR2 SVGIG, per germline (reference sequence). The CDR3 is CAWRPVVDSNLFSADTQYF. DNA of the CDR3: TGTGCCTGGAGGCCCGTGGTGGACAGCAACCTATTTAGCGCAGATACGCAGTATTTT.

The gene calls are TRBV11-2 and TRBJ2-1, with D possibly being TRBD2 (5 bases). The DNA matches TRBJ2-7 better at its end, which makes the J call doubtful. Germline V gives CDR1 SGHAT, CDR2 FQNNGV. CDR3 length: 19 amino acids. The CDR3 nucleotides are TGTGCCAGCAGCGGGCCTCGGGAAGTGGATCTACGGGTTTACAATGAGCAGTACTTC. This encodes CASSGPREVDLRVYNEQYF.

In this sample, this clonotype turned up a few times. This sequence joins TRBV28 and TRBJ1-2; D is undetermined. The germline V and J ends were trimmed by 6 bases and 5 bases, with 16 bases remaining between them. CDR1 MDHEN and CDR2 SYDVKM come from the germline V gene. This CDR3 spans 14 amino acids. CDR3 nucleotides: TGTGCCAGCAGGAACCAACCCTCCAAATATGGCTACACCTTC. Its protein is CASRNQPSKYGYTF.

This clonotype was counted a single time. The V gene is TRBV6-2 or TRBV6-3, the J gene TRBJ2-7, with 7 bases identical to TRBD2. Germline-derived CDR1 and CDR2 are MNHEY and SVGEGT. This CDR3 spans 14 amino acids. V lost 7 bases and J lost 7; bases outside the gene matches: 13. The CDR3 spells CASTTGTILNEQYF. The CDR3 DNA is TGTGCCAGCACCACTGGGACTATCCTCAATGAGCAGTACTTC.

This chain's CDR3 is CASSSTGTADEQYF. CDR3 DNA sequence: TGCGCCAGCAGCTCCACCGGGACAGCTGACGAGCAGTACTTC. The rearrangement links TRBV5-1 to TRBJ2-4; 7 bases are a match to TRBD1. Gene TRBJ2-7 matches the end of the DNA better, so the J call may be wrong. Germline assignment: CDR1 SGHRS and CDR2 YFSETQ. This CDR3 is 14 amino acids long.

This clonotype was observed a handful of times. In DNA, the CDR3 is TGTGCCAGCAGCTTAGGCTCGGGGGAGGCGGAGACCCAGTACTTC. Translating it yields CASSLGSGEAETQYF. The chain carries TRBV7-9 and TRBJ2-5, with D tentatively TRBD2 (6 bases). There are 15 residues in the CDR3. Deletions cut 1 base from V and 5 bases from J, with 14 bases between. From germline, CDR1 is SEHNR and CDR2 FQNEAQ (reference sequence).

The chain combines TRBV5-1 with TRBJ2-3, with 9 bases that match TRBD2. Germline CDR1 SGHRS, CDR2 YFSETQ. CDR3 length: 17 amino acids. V trimming: 0 bases; J trimming: 2 bases; junction bases outside the gene matches: 7. Written as DNA, the CDR3 is TGCGCCAGCAGCTTGGAAGGGCGGGGGGGGCTCACAGATACGCAGTATTTT. Amino acid sequence: CASSLEGRGGLTDTQYF.

This clonotype was seen ten or more times. The gene calls are TRBV6-2 or TRBV6-3 and TRBJ2-7, with TRBD2 matching over 10 bases. V was pared by 10 bases and J by 0 bases, with 9 bases of the junction left unmatched. Germline V gene sequence: CDR1 MNHEY, CDR2 SVGEGT. The CDR3 runs 15 residues. The CDR3 sequence: CATYWTSGFSYEQYF. In nucleotides, the CDR3 is TGTGCCACCTATTGGACTAGCGGATTCTCCTACGAGCAGTACTTC.

This clonotype came up a few times. This rearrangement joins TRBV20-1 to TRBJ1-1; D remains unclear. Germline values: CDR1 DFQATT, CDR2 SNEGSKA (reference sequence). The CDR3 loop spans 14 amino acids. V dropped 3 bases and J dropped 3 bases, with 14 bases sitting between them. The CDR3, as DNA: TGCAGTGCTAGGGATCGAGGGAGGTACACTGAAGCTTTCTTT. Protein product: CSARDRGRYTEAFF.

The sample holds many counts of this clonotype. The chain has TRBV6-5 and TRBJ2-1; D is perhaps TRBD2 (6 bases). Per germline, CDR1 MNHEY and CDR2 SVGAGI. The CDR3 covers 12 residues. Trimming shortened V by 2 bases and J by 15 bases, and 14 bases separated the two germline ends. CDR3 in amino acids: CASSYPAGRPFF. The CDR3 nucleotides are TGTGCCAGCAGTTACCCGGCGGGGCGCCCGTTCTTC.

This chain connects TRBV6-2 or TRBV6-3 to TRBJ2-1; D is unclear. With 3 bases removed from V and 3 bases from J, the gap between germline ends came to 15 bases. Germline values: CDR1 MNHEY, CDR2 SVGEGT. This CDR3 region has 16 residues. CDR3 protein: CASSYGTRQNYNEQFF. For the CDR3, the DNA is TGTGCCAGCAGTTATGGTACCCGGCAGAACTACAATGAGCAGTTCTTC.

Of note for this clonotype: Since a much larger clone is just one base distant, this may be a read error. The chain combines TRBV30 with TRBJ2-7; 9 nucleotides agree with TRBD1. Germline lookup yields CDR1 GTSNPN and CDR2 SVGIG (reference sequence). The CDR3 sequence is 12 residues long. The V gene end was trimmed by 3 bases and the J gene end by 6 bases; junction bases not matched to a gene: 3. The CDR3 DNA sequence: TGTGCCTGGAGAGAGACAGGGGGCGAGCAGTACTTC. Protein: CAWRETGGEQYF.

The chain has TRBV27 and TRBJ1-4; TRBD1 matches at 7 bases. This CDR3 comprises 15 residues. Germline assignment: CDR1 MNHEY and CDR2 SMNVEV (reference sequence). The V segment lost 6 bases and the J segment 4 bases; nucleotides outside the gene matches: 8. Here the CDR3 reads CASRTTGTVNEKLFF. CDR3 in DNA: TGTGCCAGCAGGACAACCGGGACAGTTAATGAAAAACTGTTTTTT.

CDR3 nucleotide sequence: TGCGCCAGCAGCCTACAGGGAGGTGGGACTGAAGCTTTCTTT. It codes for CASSLQGGGTEAFF. The chain links TRBV5-1 to TRBJ1-1, with a tentative D call TRBD1 (6 bases). The V gene's germline CDR1 is SGHRS and CDR2 YFSETQ. The CDR3 has 14 residues. With 4 bases removed from V and 5 bases from J, the gap between germline ends came to 15 bases. The full variable domain, in which reference TRBV5-1 and TRBJ1-1 provide the parts outside the CDR3, is KAGVTQTPRYLIKTRGQQVTLSCSPISGHRSVSWYQQTPGQGLQFLFEYFSETQRNKGNFPGRFSGRQFSNSRSEMNVSTLELGDSALYLCASSLQGGGTEAFFGQGTRLTVV.